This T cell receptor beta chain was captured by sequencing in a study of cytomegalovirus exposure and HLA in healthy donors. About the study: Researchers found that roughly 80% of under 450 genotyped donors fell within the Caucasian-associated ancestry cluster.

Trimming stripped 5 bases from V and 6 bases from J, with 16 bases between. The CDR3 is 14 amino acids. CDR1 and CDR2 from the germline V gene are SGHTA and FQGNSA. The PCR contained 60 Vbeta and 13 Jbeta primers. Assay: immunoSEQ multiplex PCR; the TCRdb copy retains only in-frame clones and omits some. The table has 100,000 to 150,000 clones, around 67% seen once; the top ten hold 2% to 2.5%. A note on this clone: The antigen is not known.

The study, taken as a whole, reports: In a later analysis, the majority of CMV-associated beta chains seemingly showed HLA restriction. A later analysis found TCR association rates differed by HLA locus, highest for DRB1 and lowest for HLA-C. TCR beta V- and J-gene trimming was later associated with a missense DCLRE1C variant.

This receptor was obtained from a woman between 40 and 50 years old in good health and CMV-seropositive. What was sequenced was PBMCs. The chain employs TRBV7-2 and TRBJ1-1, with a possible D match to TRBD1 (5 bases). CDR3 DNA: TGTGCCAGCAGCCCCTCCAGTGGACATTCTGAAGCTTTCTTT. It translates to CASSPSSGHSEAFF.